The clone carrying this T cell receptor (beta chain) was observed at least ten times. The sample originates from a study of T cells in Graves' hyperthyroidism and ophthalmopathy. RNA transcripts were the template for amplifying TCR beta CDR3 regions. RT-PCR in the first round (using the HTBI primer set) targeted the TCR CDR3. TCRdb reanalysed the multiplex PCR reads using MiXCR and keeps one entry per CDR3 protein. Of about 400,000 distinct CDR3 sequences in the sample, about a sixth were seen once. V shed 2 bases and J 1 base; nucleotides not matched to a gene: 6. This CDR3 is 17 amino acids long. The germline V gene has CDR1 SGHTA and CDR2 FQGNSA.

Sequenced material: blood. The V gene is TRBV7-2, the J gene TRBJ1-5; 9 nucleotides line up with TRBD1. The sequence derives from a young woman with Graves' hyperthyroidism that later progressed to Graves' ophthalmopathy. Here the CDR3 DNA reads TGTGCCAGCAGCTTAAGGGACAGGGTGCCGAGCAATCAGCCCCAGCATTTT. It specifies CASSLRDRVPSNQPQHF.